This T cell receptor beta chain was sequenced for a study of blood T cell repertoires in COVID-19. Study context: Acute and convalescent COVID-19 samples came from the United States, Italy and Spain. Sample material is recorded as cDNA or gDNA derived from T cells, B-cell-depleted T cells, or PBMCs.

Sequencing used immunoSEQ multiplex PCR; TCRdb keeps in-frame clones, though not all of them. The top ten hold roughly 2% of the sample, which has 250,000 to 350,000 clones, about 85% seen once. The V and J ends lost 1 base and 7 bases respectively, with 19 bases between them. Germline V lookup: CDR1 GTSNPN, CDR2 SVGIG (reference sequence). The CDR3 length is 15 residues. This sequence originates from a woman aged 50 to 65 who had recovered from COVID-19. Sequencing was done on a sample of peripheral blood. The rearrangement uses TRBV30 and TRBJ1-2; tentatively, D is TRBD1 (6 bases). CDR3 sequence (DNA): TGTGCCTGGAGTGGCCCCTTCAGGGGAAGTGGTGGCTACACCTTC. Translation: CAWSGPFRGSGGYTF.